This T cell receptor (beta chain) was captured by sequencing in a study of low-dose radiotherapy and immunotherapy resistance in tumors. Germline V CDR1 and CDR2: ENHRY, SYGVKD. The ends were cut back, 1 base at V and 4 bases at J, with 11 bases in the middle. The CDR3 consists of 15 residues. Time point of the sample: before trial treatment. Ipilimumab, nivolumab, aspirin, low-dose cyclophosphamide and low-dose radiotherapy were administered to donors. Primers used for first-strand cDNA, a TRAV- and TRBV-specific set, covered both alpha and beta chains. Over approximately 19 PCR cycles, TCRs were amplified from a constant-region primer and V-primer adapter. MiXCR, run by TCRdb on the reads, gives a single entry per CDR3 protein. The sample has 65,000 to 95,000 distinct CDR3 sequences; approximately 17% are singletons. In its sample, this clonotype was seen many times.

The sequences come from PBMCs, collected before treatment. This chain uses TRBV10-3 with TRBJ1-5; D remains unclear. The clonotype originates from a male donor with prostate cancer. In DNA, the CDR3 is TGTGCCATCAGTGAGTGGGGAGTGGGGAATCAGCCCCAGCATTTT. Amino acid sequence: CAISEWGVGNQPQHF.